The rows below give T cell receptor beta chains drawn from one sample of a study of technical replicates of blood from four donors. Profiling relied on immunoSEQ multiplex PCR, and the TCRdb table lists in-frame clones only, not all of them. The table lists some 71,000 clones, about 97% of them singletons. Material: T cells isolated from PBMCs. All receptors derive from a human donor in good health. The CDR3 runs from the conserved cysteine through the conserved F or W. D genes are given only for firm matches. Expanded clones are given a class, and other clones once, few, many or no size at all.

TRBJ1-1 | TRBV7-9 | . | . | TGTGCCAGCAGCCCCCGACAGGTAGCTCTGAACACTGAAGCTTTCTTT | CASSPRQVALNTEAFF
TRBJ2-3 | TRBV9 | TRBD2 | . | TGTGCCAGCAGCGTCGAGCGGGAGGCAAACACAGATACGCAGTATTTT | CASSVEREANTDTQYF
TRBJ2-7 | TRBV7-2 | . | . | TGTGCCAGCAGCTCGTCAGGGTCCGCCTACGAGCAGTACTTC | CASSSSGSAYEQYF
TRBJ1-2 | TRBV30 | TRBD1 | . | TGTGCCTGGAGTGATCCCAGGGGGCCGGCTAACTATGGCTACACCTTC | CAWSDPRGPANYGYTF
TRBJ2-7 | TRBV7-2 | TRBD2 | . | TGTGCCAGCAGCTTCCTAGCGGGAGATTTGTACGAGCAGTACTTC | CASSFLAGDLYEQYF
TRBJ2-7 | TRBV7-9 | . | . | TGTGCCAGCAGCCTACCGGGACATTCCTTCGAGCAGTACTTC | CASSLPGHSFEQYF
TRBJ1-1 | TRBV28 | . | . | TGTGCCAGCAGTTTGTCGAACATTGAAGCTTTCTTT | CASSLSNIEAFF
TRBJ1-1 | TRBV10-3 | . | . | TGTGCCATCGCGTACCAAGACAGGAACACTGAAGCTTTCTTT | CAIAYQDRNTEAFF
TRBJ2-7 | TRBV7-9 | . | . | TGTGCCAGCAGCTTATCACGCCTCCGTGGCAACGCGGGGGAGCAGTACTTC | CASSLSRLRGNAGEQYF
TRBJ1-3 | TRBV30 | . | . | TGTGCCTGGAGTCGAGGGATGTCTGGAAACACCATATATTTT | CAWSRGMSGNTIYF
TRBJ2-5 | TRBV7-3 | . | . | TGTGCCAGCAGTCTCACTAGCACCCTTCGAGAGACCCAGTACTTC | CASSLTSTLRETQYF
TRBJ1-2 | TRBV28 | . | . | TGTGCCAGCAGTTCTGGGGGGGGGCGCGCCTATGGCTACACCTTC | CASSSGGGRAYGYTF
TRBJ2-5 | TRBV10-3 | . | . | TGTGCCATCAGTGAGGTCCCCCCTACTATGGAGACCCAGTACTTC | CAISEVPPTMETQYF
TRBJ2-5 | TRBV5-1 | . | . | TGCGCCAGCAGCTTGGGGGCGTTGACTATAGAGACCCAGTACTTC | CASSLGALTIETQYF
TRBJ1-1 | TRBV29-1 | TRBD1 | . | TGCAGCGTTAACAGGGGGTCGAACACTGAAGCTTTCTTT | CSVNRGSNTEAFF
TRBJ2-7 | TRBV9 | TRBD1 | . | TGTGCCAGCAGCGTAGCTGTTAGCCCGGGACAGGGCAGATACGAGCAGTACTTC | CASSVAVSPGQGRYEQYF
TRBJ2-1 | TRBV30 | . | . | TGTGCCTGGAGTGTACTAGAGTACAATGAGCAGTTCTTC | CAWSVLEYNEQFF
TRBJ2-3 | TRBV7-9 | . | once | TGTGCCAGCAGCTTAGCAAAGACTAGAGGGGGCACAGATACGCAGTATTTT | CASSLAKTRGGTDTQYF
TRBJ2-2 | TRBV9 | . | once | TGTGCCAGCAGGGCACAGAGCACCGGGGAGCTGTTTTTT | CASRAQSTGELFF
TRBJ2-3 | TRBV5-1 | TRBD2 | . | TGCGCCAGCAGCTTACTAGCGGGAGGGGCAGATACGCAGTATTTT | CASSLLAGGADTQYF
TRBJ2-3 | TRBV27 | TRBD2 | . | TGTGCCAGCTTCGGGACAGGATGGACTAGCGGACCCACAGATACGCAGTATTTT | CASFGTGWTSGPTDTQYF
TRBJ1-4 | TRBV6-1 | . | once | TGTGCCAGCAGTGAAGTGGACCTGAGGGTGTTTTTT | CASSEVDLRVFF
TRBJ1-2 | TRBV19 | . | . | TGTGCCATTCGGACAGAAGCTAACTATGGCTACACCTTC | CAIRTEANYGYTF
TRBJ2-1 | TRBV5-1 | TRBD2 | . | TGCGCCAGCACCTTGTCTGGACTAGCGGGAGGAAGTGAGCAGTTCTTC | CASTLSGLAGGSEQFF
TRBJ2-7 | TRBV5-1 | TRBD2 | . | TGCGCCAGCAGCTGGACTAGCGGGAGGGCCCCTCGCGAGCAGTACTTC | CASSWTSGRAPREQYF
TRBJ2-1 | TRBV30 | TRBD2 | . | TGTGCCTGGAGGGAACTAGCGGGAGCTAGGAATGAGCAGTTCTTC | CAWRELAGARNEQFF
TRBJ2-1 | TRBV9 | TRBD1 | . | TGTGCCAGCAGCGGAGGACAGGGGGCGACGGTCAATGAGCAGTTCTTC | CASSGGQGATVNEQFF
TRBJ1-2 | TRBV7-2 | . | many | TGTGCCAGCAGCTCAGGGGTCGTTGGCTATGGCTACACCTTC | CASSSGVVGYGYTF
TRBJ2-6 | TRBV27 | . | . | TGTGCCAGCAGTTTAGGTGGCGGGGCCAACGTCCTGACTTTC | CASSLGGGANVLTF
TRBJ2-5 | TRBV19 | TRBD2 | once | TGTGCCAGTAGTAAGGGACTAGCGGGAATTAGCCAAGAGACCCAGTACTTC | CASSKGLAGISQETQYF
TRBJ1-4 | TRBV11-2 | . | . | TGTGCCAGCAGCTTTAATGCAGGGGAAGAAAAACTGTTTTTT | CASSFNAGEEKLFF
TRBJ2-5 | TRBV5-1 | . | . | TGCGCCAGCGGGTCTCCTCGGGGAGAGACCCAGTACTTC | CASGSPRGETQYF
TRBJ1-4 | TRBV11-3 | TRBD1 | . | TGTGCCAGCAGCCGCAGGGGGCAGGATGAAAAACTGTTTTTT | CASSRRGQDEKLFF
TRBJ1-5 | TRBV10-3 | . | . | TGTGCCATCAGTGAGGCTAGCAATCAGCCCCATCATTTT | CAISEASNQPHHF
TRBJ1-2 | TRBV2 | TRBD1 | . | TGTGCCAGCAGGATGTCGGGACAGAAGTACTATGGCTACACCTTC | CASRMSGQKYYGYTF
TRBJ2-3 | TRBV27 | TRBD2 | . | TGTGCCAGCAGCTGGTCTAGCGGGAGCATGGATACGCAGTATTTT | CASSWSSGSMDTQYF
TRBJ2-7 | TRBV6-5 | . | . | TGTGCCAGCAGTCAGGCCTACGAGCAGTACTTC | CASSQAYEQYF
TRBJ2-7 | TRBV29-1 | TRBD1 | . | TGCAGCGTTAGGACAGGGGAGTTCTACGAGCAGTACTTC | CSVRTGEFYEQYF
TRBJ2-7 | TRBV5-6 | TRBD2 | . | TGTGCCAGCGGAGTAGCGGGATCCTACGAGCAGTACTTC | CASGVAGSYEQYF
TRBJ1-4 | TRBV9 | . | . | TGTGCCAGCAGCCTGGGCCTACAGGGCGTTGTGGCTAATGAAAAACTGTTTTTT | CASSLGLQGVVANEKLFF
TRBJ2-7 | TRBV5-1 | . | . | TGCGCCAGCAGTCCGAGGACACTCACCTACGAGCAGTACTTC | CASSPRTLTYEQYF